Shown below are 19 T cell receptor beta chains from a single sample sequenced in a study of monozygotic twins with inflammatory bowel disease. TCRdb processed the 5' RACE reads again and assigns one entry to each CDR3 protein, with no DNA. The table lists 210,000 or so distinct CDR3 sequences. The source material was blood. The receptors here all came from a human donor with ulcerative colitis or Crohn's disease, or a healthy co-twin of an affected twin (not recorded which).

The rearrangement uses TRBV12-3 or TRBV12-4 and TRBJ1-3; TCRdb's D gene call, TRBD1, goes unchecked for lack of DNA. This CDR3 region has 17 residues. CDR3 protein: CASTQVYGRGYGNTIYF.

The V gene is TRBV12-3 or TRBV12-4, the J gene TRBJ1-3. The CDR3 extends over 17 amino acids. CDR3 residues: CASRTPSETVSGNTIYF.

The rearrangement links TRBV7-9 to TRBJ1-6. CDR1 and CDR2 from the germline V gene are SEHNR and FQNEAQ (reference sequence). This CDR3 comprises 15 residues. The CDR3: CASSLGSSYNSPLHF.

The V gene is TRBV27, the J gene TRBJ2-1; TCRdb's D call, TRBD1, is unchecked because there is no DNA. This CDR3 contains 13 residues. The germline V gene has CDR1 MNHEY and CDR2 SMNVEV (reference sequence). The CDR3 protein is CASSQGLYNEQFF.

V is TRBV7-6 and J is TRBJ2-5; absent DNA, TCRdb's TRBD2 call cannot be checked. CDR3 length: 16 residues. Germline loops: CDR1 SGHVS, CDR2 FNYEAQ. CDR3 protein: CASSLVPGGAGETQYF.

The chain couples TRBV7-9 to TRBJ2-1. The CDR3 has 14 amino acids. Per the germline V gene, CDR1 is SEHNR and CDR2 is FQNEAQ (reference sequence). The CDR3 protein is CASSFGSSYNEQFF.

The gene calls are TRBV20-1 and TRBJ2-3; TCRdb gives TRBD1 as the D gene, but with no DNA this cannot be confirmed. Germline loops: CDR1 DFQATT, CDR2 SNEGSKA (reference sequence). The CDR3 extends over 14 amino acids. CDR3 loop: CSAPSGGGMDTQYF.

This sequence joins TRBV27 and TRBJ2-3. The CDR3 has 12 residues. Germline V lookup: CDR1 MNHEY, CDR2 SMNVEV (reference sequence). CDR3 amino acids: CASGLLTDTQYF.

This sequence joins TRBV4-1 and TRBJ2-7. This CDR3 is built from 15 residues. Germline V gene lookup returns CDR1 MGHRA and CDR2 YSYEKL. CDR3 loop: CASSQEHRGSYEQYF.

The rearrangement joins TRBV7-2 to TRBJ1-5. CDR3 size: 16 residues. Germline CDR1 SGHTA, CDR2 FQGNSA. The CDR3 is CASSSQGGGGNQPQHF.

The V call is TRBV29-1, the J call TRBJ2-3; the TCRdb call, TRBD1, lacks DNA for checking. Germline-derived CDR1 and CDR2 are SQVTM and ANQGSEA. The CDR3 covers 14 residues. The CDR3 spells CSVGGTAGADTQYF.

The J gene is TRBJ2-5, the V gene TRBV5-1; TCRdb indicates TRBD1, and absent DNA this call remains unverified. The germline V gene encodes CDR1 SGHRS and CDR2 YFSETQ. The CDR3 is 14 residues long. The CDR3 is CASSPVPGGETQYF.

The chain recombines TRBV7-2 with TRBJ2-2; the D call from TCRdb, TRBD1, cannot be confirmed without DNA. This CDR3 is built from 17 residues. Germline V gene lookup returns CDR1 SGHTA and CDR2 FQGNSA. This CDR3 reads CASSLKRTGRNTGELFF.

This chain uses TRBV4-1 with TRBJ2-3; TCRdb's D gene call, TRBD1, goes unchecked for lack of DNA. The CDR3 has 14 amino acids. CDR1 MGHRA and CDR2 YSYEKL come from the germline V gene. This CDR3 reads CASSQVPGGDTQYF.

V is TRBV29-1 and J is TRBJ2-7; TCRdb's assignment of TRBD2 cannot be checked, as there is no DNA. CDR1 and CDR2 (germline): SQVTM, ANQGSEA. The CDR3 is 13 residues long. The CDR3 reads CSVKGLAGYEQYF.

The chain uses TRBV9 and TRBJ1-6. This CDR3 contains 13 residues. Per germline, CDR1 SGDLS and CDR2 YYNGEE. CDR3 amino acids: CASSVERDSPLHF.

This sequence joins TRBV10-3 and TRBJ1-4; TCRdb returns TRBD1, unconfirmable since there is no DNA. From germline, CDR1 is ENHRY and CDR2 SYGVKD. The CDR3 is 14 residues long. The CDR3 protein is CAIDGPTGDEKLFF.

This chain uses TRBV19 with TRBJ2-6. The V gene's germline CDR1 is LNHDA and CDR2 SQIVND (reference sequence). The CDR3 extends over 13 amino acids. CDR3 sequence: CAGRGSGANVLTF.

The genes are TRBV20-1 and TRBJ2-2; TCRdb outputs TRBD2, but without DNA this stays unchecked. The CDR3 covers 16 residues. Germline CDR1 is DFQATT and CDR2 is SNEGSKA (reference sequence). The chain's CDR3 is CSARDPSSGRTGELFF.